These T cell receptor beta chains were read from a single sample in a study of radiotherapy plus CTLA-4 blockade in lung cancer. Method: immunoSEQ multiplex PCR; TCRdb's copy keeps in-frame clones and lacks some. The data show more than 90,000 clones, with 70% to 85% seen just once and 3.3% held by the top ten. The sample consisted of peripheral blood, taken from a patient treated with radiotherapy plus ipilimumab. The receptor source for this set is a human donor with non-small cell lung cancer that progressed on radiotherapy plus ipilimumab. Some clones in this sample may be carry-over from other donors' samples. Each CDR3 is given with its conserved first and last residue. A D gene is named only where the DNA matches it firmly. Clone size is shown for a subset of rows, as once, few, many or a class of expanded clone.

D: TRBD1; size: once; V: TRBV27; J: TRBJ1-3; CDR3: CASRATGRGNTIYF; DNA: TGTGCCAGCAGGGCGACAGGGCGCGGAAACACCATATATTTT
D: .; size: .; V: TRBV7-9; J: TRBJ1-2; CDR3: CASTPVGGINYGYTF; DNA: TGTGCCAGCACCCCCGTCGGGGGAATTAACTATGGCTACACCTTC
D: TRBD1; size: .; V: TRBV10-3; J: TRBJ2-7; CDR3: CAISGQGEGEQYF; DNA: TGTGCCATCAGCGGACAGGGTGAGGGGGAGCAGTACTTC
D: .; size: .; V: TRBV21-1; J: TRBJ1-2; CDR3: CASSKARLHPPGTPSDGYTF; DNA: TGTGCCAGCAGCAAAGCTCGGCTACATCCCCCGGGGACCCCTTCCGATGGCTACACCTTC
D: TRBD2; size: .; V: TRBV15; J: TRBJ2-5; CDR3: CATAPLRSPGGQYF; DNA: TGTGCCACTGCCCCCCTTCGTTCCCCGGGGGGCCAGTACTTC
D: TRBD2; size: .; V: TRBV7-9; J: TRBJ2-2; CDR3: CASRRTSGDTGELFF; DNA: TGTGCCAGCAGGCGGACTAGCGGGGACACCGGGGAGCTGTTTTTT
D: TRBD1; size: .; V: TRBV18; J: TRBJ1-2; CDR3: CASSPSTPGQGGGYTF; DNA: TGTGCCAGCTCACCATCTACACCCGGACAGGGGGGAGGCTACACCTTC
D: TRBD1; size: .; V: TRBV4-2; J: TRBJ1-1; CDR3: CASSQERQGPEAFF; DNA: TGTGCCAGCAGCCAAGAGAGACAGGGCCCTGAAGCTTTCTTT
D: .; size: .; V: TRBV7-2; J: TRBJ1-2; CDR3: CASSFERAGYGYTF; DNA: TGTGCCAGCAGCTTCGAGAGGGCGGGCTATGGCTACACCTTC
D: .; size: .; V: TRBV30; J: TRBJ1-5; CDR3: CAWTEGLRGQPQHF; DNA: TGTGCCTGGACTGAAGGGTTAAGGGGTCAGCCCCAGCATTTT
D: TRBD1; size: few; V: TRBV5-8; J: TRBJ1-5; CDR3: CASSLAIRGAQHF; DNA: TGTGCCAGCAGCTTGGCCATCAGGGGGGCCCAGCATTTT
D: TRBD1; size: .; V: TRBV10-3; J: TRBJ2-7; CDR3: CAISESPRTGVYSYEQYF; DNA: TGTGCCATCAGTGAGTCCCCTAGGACAGGGGTTTATTCCTACGAGCAGTACTTC
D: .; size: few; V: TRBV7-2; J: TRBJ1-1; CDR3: CASSLWNLVDTEAFF; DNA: TGTGCCAGCAGCTTATGGAATCTGGTTGACACTGAAGCTTTCTTT
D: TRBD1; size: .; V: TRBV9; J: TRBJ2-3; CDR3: CASSAYGQDTDTQYF; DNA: TGTGCCAGCAGCGCTTACGGACAGGACACAGATACGCAGTATTTT
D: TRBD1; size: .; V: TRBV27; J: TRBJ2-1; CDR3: CASSLSHRQGKYEQFF; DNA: TGTGCCAGCAGTTTATCCCACCGACAGGGAAAGTATGAGCAGTTCTTC
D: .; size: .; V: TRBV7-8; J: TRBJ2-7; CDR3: CASSSLYEQYF; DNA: TGTGCCAGCAGCTCCTTATACGAGCAGTACTTC
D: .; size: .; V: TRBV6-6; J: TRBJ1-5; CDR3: CASSATGGNGQPQHF; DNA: TGTGCCAGCAGCGCCACAGGAGGGAACGGTCAGCCCCAGCATTTT
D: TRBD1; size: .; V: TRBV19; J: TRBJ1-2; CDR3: CASSPGTANGYTF; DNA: TGTGCCAGTAGTCCTGGGACAGCGAATGGCTACACCTTC
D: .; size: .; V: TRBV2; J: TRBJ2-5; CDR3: CASSEVKTQYF; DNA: TGTGCCAGCAGCGAGGTGAAGACCCAGTACTTC
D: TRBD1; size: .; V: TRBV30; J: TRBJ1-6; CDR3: CAWSVYRGGSPLHF; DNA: TGTGCCTGGAGTGTATACAGGGGAGGGTCACCCCTCCACTTT
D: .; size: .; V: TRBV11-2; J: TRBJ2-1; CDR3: CASALGGNYNEQFF; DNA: TGTGCCAGCGCCCTCGGGGGAAACTACAATGAGCAGTTCTTC
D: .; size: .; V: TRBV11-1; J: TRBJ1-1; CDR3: CASGSTENTEAFF; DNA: TGTGCCAGCGGATCGACAGAGAACACTGAAGCTTTCTTT
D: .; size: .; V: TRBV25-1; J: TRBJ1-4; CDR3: CASKQANDEKLFF; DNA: TGTGCCAGCAAACAGGCGAACGATGAAAAACTGTTTTTT
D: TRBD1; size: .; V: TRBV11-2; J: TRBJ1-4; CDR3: CAKTTGTANEKLFF; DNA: TGTGCCAAAACTACCGGGACAGCTAATGAAAAACTGTTTTTT
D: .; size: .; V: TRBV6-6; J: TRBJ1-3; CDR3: CASSYPQGNTIYF; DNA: TGTGCCAGCAGTTACCCACAGGGAAACACCATATATTTT
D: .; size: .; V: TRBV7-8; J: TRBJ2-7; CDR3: CASSLQGYEQYF; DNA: TGTGCCAGCAGCTTACAAGGCTACGAGCAGTACTTC
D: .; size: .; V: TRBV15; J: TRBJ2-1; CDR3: CATSRDLSQSSYNEQFF; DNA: TGTGCCACCAGCAGAGATCTATCCCAAAGCTCCTACAATGAGCAGTTCTTC
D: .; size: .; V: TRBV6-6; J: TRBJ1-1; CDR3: CASSYSAGYAFF; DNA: TGTGCCAGCAGTTACTCGGCGGGGTATGCTTTCTTT
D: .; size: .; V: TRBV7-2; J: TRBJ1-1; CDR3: CASSLWAGNMNTEAFF; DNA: TGTGCCAGCAGCTTATGGGCAGGGAACATGAACACTGAAGCTTTCTTT
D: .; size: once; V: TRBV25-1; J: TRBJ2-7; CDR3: CASLMGYEQYF; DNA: TGTGCCAGCCTCATGGGATACGAGCAGTACTTC
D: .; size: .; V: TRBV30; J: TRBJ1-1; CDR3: CAWSVMGGLNTEAFF; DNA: TGTGCCTGGAGTGTTATGGGGGGGCTGAACACTGAAGCTTTCTTT
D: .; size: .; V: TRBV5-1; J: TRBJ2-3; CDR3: CASSRGASTDTQYF; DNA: TGCGCCAGCAGCCGGGGGGCCAGCACAGATACGCAGTATTTT
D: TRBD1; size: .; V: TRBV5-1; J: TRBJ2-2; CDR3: CASSSIGTGSLHANTGELFF; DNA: TGCGCCAGCAGCTCAATAGGGACAGGGTCGTTGCATGCGAACACCGGGGAGCTGTTTTTT
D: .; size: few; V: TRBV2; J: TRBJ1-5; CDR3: CASKVGLGGSNQPQHF; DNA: TGTGCCAGCAAGGTAGGACTAGGGGGGAGCAATCAGCCCCAGCATTTT
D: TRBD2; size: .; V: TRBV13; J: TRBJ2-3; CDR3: CASSRTSGTDTQYF; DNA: TGTGCCAGCAGCCGCACTAGCGGCACAGATACGCAGTATTTT
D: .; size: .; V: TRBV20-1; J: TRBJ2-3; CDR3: CSARVQDTQYF; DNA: TGCAGTGCTAGAGTGCAAGATACGCAGTATTTT
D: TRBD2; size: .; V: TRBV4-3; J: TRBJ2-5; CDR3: CASSQELAGVVETQYF; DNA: TGCGCCAGCAGCCAAGAGCTAGCGGGGGTTGTGGAGACCCAGTACTTC
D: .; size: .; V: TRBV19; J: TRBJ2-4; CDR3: CASSMRWTLAKNIQYF; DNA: TGTGCCAGTAGTATGCGCTGGACATTAGCCAAAAACATTCAGTACTTC
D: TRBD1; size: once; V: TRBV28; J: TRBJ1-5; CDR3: CAVYTGTGGHQPQHF; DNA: TGTGCCGTATACACCGGGACAGGGGGTCATCAGCCCCAGCATTTT
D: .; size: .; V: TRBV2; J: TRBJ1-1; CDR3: CASRTPSAGLADTEAFF; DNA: TGTGCCAGCAGGACCCCGAGCGCAGGGCTTGCGGACACTGAAGCTTTCTTT
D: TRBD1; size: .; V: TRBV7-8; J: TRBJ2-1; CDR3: CASSLDRGLVGNEQFF; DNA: TGTGCCAGCAGTCTTGACAGGGGGCTGGTTGGGAATGAGCAGTTCTTC
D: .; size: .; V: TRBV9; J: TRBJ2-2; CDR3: CASSVLGQGNTGELFF; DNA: TGTGCCAGCAGCGTATTGGGTCAGGGGAACACCGGGGAGCTGTTTTTT
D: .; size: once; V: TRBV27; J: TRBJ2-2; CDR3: CASSLLGGGYNTGELFF; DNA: TGTGCCAGCAGTTTATTGGGCGGGGGCTACAACACCGGGGAGCTGTTTTTT
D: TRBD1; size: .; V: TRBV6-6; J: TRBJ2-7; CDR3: CASTQEGTGGYEQYF; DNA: TGTGCCAGCACCCAAGAGGGGACAGGAGGCTACGAGCAGTACTTC
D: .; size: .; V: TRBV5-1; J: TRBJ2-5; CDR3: CASSFAGRAQYF; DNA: TGCGCCAGCAGCTTTGCGGGGAGAGCCCAGTACTTC
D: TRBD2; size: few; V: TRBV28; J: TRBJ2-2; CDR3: CASFPSGLGGSGELFF; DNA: TGTGCCAGCTTCCCCTCGGGACTAGGGGGGAGCGGGGAGCTGTTTTTT
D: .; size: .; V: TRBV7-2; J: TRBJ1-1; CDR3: CASSLVWTSNTEAFF; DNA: TGTGCCAGCAGCTTAGTTTGGACCTCCAACACTGAAGCTTTCTTT
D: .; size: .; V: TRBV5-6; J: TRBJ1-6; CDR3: CASSLGPNSPLHF; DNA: TGTGCCAGCAGCTTGGGACCAAATTCACCCCTCCACTTT
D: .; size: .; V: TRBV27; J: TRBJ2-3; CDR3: CASSLSPGFGTQYF; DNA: TGTGCCAGCAGTTTATCACCAGGTTTCGGTACGCAGTATTTT
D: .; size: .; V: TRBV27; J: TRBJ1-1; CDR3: CASSRQALGSTEAFF; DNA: TGTGCCAGCAGTAGACAGGCCCTGGGAAGCACTGAAGCTTTCTTT